The sample holds a few counts of the clone carrying this TCR beta chain. The antigen is undetermined. This record comes from a study of identical twins. TCRdb reprocessed the 5' RACE reads with MiXCR, giving one entry per CDR3 protein. Altogether around 510,000 distinct CDR3 sequences are present, about 13% being singletons, with the ten largest covering approximately 0.98%. Study conclusions and caveats: Cross-sectional statistics, not tracking of the same donors, supported the conclusions. Models underestimated TCR alpha sharing (out-of-frame) in monozygotic twins. Out-of-frame alpha sequences common to twins exhibited an excess of low generation probability.

V shed 0 bases and J shed 7 bases, with 18 bases lying between them. The V gene's germline CDR1 is DFQATT and CDR2 SNEGSKA (reference sequence). The CDR3 has 15 residues. The same data also contributed to another study, on yellow fever vaccine responses in identical twins.

This sequence joins TRBV20-1 and TRBJ1-2; maybe TRBD1 (5 bases). The clonotype comes from a young woman in good health. The sequenced sample was CD4+ T cells sorted from blood. CDR3: CSARDRLTDQSGYTF. The CDR3 DNA reads as TGCAGTGCTAGAGATCGTTTGACAGATCAGTCTGGCTACACCTTC.